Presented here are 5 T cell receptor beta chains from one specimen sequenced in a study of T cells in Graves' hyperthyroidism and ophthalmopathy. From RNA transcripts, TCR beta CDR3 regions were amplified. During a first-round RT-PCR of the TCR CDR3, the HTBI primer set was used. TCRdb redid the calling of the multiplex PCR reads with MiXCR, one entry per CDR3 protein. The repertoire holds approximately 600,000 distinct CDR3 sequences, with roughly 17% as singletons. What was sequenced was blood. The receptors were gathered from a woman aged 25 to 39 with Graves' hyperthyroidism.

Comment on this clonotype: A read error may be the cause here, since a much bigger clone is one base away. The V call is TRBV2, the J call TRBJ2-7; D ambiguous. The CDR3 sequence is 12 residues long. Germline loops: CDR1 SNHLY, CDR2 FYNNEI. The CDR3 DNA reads TGTGCCAGCAGGAGGTTGGCCTACGAGCGGTACTTC. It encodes CASRRLAYERYF.

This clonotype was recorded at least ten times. The CDR3 sequence is CASSLGTGYSPLHF. The DNA of the CDR3 is TGTGCCAGCAGTTTAGGGACAGGGTATTCACCCCTCCACTTT. V gene TRBV12-3 or TRBV12-4 combines with J gene TRBJ1-6, with TRBD1 identical over 8 bases. V trimming: 1 base; J trimming: 8 bases; junction bases outside the gene matches: 1. The CDR3 contains 14 residues.

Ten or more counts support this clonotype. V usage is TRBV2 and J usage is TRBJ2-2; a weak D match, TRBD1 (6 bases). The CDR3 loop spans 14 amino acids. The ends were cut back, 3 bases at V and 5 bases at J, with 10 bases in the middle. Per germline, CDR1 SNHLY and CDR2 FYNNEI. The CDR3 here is CASSDRGRTGELFF. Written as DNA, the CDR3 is TGTGCCAGCAGTGACAGGGGTCGGACCGGGGAGCTGTTTTTT.

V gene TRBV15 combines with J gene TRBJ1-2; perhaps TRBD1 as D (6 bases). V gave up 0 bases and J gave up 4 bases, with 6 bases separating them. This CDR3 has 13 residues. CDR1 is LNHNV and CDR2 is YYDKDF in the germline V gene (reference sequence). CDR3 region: CATSRETGYGYTF. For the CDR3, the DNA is TGTGCCACCAGCAGAGAGACAGGCTATGGCTACACCTTC.

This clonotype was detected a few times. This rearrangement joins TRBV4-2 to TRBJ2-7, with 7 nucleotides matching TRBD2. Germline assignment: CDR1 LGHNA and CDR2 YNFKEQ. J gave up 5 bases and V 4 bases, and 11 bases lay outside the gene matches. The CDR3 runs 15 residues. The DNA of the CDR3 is TGTGCCAGCAGCCCTAAAGCGGGGAGCCGGAACGAGCAGTACTTC. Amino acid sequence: CASSPKAGSRNEQYF.